One sample yielded the 4 T cell receptor beta chains listed below, sequenced in a study of T cell clonotyping in hematopoietic cell transplantation. The data were produced by immunoSEQ multiplex PCR, yet TCRdb's version contains in-frame clones alone and is incomplete. The sample yields roughly 38,000 clones, approximately 88% seen once. What was sequenced was peripheral blood mononuclear cells. Every receptor here comes from a woman between 35 and 50 years old in good health. Some clones in this sample may be carry-over from other donors' samples.

The chain couples TRBV7-8 to TRBJ1-5; 7 nucleotides line up with TRBD1. Unmatched junction bases numbered 11, after V lost 4 bases and J lost 5 bases. The CDR3 is 16 residues long. Per the germline V gene, CDR1 is SGHVS and CDR2 is FQNEAQ. CDR3 bases: TGTGCCAGCAGCTGGACAGGACCCACGAACGATCAGCCCCAGCATTTT. Protein sequence: CASSWTGPTNDQPQHF.

CDR3 DNA sequence: TGCAGCGTTAGATGGGGGGATCAGCCCCAGCATTTT. It yields the protein CSVRWGDQPQHF. The chain has TRBV29-1 and TRBJ1-5, with a weak D call TRBD1 (5 bases). Trimming removed 5 bases from V and 5 bases from J, with 10 bases in between. In germline, CDR1 is SQVTM, CDR2 ANQGSEA. CDR3 size: 12 residues. Together with reference TRBV29-1 and TRBJ1-5, the CDR3 gives the full variable domain: SAVISQKPSRDICQRGTSLTIQCQVDSQVTMMFWYRQQPGQSLTLIATANQGSEATYESGFVIDKFPISRPNLTFSTLTVSNMSPEDSSIYLCSVRWGDQPQHFGDGTRLSIL.

The chain is built from TRBV11-1 and TRBJ2-7; TRBD1 might be the D (5 bases). V lost 5 bases, J lost 2 bases, and 16 bases lay in between. Looked up from germline, CDR1 is SGHAT and CDR2 is FQDESV (reference sequence). The CDR3 has 15 amino acids. In DNA, the CDR3 is TGTGCCAGCAGCCAGGGTTTTAGGGCACCCTACGAGCAGTACTTC. Its translation: CASSQGFRAPYEQYF.

This chain uses TRBV27 with TRBJ1-5; D might be TRBD1 (5 bases). Germline V gene sequence: CDR1 MNHEY, CDR2 SMNVEV (reference sequence). CDR3 length: 17 amino acids. The V end lost 0 bases, the J end lost 0 bases, and 12 bases lay between the germline ends. CDR3 in amino acids: CASSLSSTDYSNQPQHF. CDR3 bases: TGTGCCAGCAGTTTATCGTCGACAGATTATAGCAATCAGCCCCAGCATTTT.